This T cell receptor beta chain appears in the sequencing data of a study of blood T cells in healthy people across ages. Germline lookup yields CDR1 SGHRS and CDR2 YFSETQ. CDR3 length: 12 amino acids. With 3 bases removed from V and 9 bases from J, the gap between germline ends came to 11 bases. Next came a second PCR, run for about 6 to 12 cycles, which used a sample-barcoded 5' primer along with a J-beta primer mix. MiXCR was run by TCRdb on the 5' RACE reads, yielding one entry per CDR3 protein. This repertoire shows more than 500,000 distinct CDR3 sequences, approximately 25% found once; its top ten account for about 18%.

Sequencing input: blood. This chain uses TRBV5-1 with TRBJ2-3, with D possibly being TRBD2 (6 bases). The TCR sequence derives from a woman in her sixties or seventies in good health. The CDR3 protein is CASSWDSSTQYF. CDR3 coding DNA: TGCGCCAGCAGCTGGGACTCCTCAACGCAGTATTTT.